Listed below are T cell receptor beta chains from one sample, sequenced in a study of blood T cell repertoires in COVID-19. Libraries were prepared by immunoSEQ multiplex PCR; TCRdb keeps only in-frame clonotypes and omits some of them. Of hundreds of thousands of clones in the sample, almost 85% were seen once. Specimen: peripheral blood. The receptors derive from a man over 45 with active or convalescent COVID-19. The CDR3 runs from the conserved cysteine through the conserved F or W. A D gene is named only where the DNA matches it firmly. Size tells how often a clone was seen (once, few, many) or the class of an expanded clone, and some rows leave it out.

j_call: TRBJ2-6
d_call: TRBD1
cdr3_length: 16
clone_size: -
v_call: TRBV5-1
cdr3_aa: CASSPTGSSGANVLTF
cdr3_nt: TGCGCCAGCAGCCCGACAGGGTCCTCTGGGGCCAACGTCCTGACTTTC

j_call: TRBJ1-5
d_call: -
cdr3_length: 14
clone_size: -
v_call: TRBV28
cdr3_aa: CASSLTAGNQPQHF
cdr3_nt: TGTGCCAGCAGTTTAACGGCGGGCAATCAGCCCCAGCATTTT

j_call: TRBJ2-1
d_call: -
cdr3_length: 16
clone_size: -
v_call: TRBV28
cdr3_aa: CASSFSGVRSYNEQFF
cdr3_nt: TGTGCCAGCAGTTTTTCGGGGGTTCGGTCCTACAATGAGCAGTTCTTC

j_call: TRBJ1-3
d_call: TRBD1
cdr3_length: 17
clone_size: -
v_call: TRBV2
cdr3_aa: CASSETWRTGQGNTIYF
cdr3_nt: TGTGCCAGCAGTGAAACATGGAGGACAGGGCAAGGAAACACCATATATTTT

j_call: TRBJ1-6
d_call: -
cdr3_length: 16
clone_size: -
v_call: TRBV14
cdr3_aa: CASSQDSRDSNSPLHF
cdr3_nt: TGTGCCAGCAGCCAAGATAGTCGTGACAGTAATTCACCCCTCCACTTT

j_call: TRBJ2-5
d_call: -
cdr3_length: 16
clone_size: once
v_call: TRBV9
cdr3_aa: CASSVDGTGIQETQYF
cdr3_nt: TGTGCCAGCAGCGTAGACGGCACAGGGATTCAAGAGACCCAGTACTTC

j_call: TRBJ1-5
d_call: TRBD1
cdr3_length: 15
clone_size: -
v_call: TRBV28
cdr3_aa: CASSLDRGSNQPQHF
cdr3_nt: TGTGCCAGCAGTTTGGACAGGGGTAGCAATCAGCCCCAGCATTTT

j_call: TRBJ1-2
d_call: TRBD1
cdr3_length: 14
clone_size: -
v_call: TRBV9
cdr3_aa: CASSARGQAAGYTF
cdr3_nt: TGTGCCAGCAGCGCCCGCGGACAGGCTGCTGGCTACACCTTC

j_call: TRBJ1-5
d_call: -
cdr3_length: 13
clone_size: -
v_call: TRBV28
cdr3_aa: CASYSGGSRTQHF
cdr3_nt: TGTGCCAGCTATTCCGGGGGGTCGCGGACCCAGCATTTT

j_call: TRBJ1-2
d_call: -
cdr3_length: 13
clone_size: -
v_call: TRBV19
cdr3_aa: CASSIGGSGGYTF
cdr3_nt: TGTGCCAGTAGTATAGGAGGGTCCGGAGGCTACACCTTC

j_call: TRBJ2-3
d_call: TRBD1
cdr3_length: 10
clone_size: -
v_call: TRBV20-1
cdr3_aa: CSAAGTGAHF
cdr3_nt: TGCAGTGCTGCCGGGACAGGAGCTCATTTT

j_call: TRBJ1-2
d_call: TRBD1
cdr3_length: 16
clone_size: few
v_call: TRBV5-1
cdr3_aa: CASSLYPGQGAYGYTF
cdr3_nt: TGCGCCAGCAGCTTGTATCCGGGACAGGGTGCGTATGGCTACACCTTC

j_call: TRBJ2-1
d_call: -
cdr3_length: 15
clone_size: -
v_call: TRBV18
cdr3_aa: CASSPIGSRYNEQFF
cdr3_nt: TGTGCCAGCTCTCCGATAGGGAGTAGGTACAATGAGCAGTTCTTC

j_call: TRBJ1-1
d_call: TRBD1
cdr3_length: 16
clone_size: -
v_call: TRBV10-3
cdr3_aa: CAISTGRGQGGTEAFF
cdr3_nt: TGTGCCATCAGTACGGGGAGAGGACAGGGGGGCACTGAAGCTTTCTTT

j_call: TRBJ2-2
d_call: TRBD1
cdr3_length: 16
clone_size: -
v_call: TRBV3-1/TRBV3-2
cdr3_aa: CASSQPGTGDTGELFF
cdr3_nt: TGTGCCAGCAGCCAACCCGGGACAGGGGACACCGGGGAGCTGTTTTTT

j_call: TRBJ2-2
d_call: TRBD2
cdr3_length: 16
clone_size: -
v_call: TRBV30
cdr3_aa: CACSTGLAANTGELFF
cdr3_nt: TGTGCCTGCTCGACGGGACTAGCTGCGAACACCGGGGAGCTGTTTTTT

j_call: TRBJ1-2
d_call: -
cdr3_length: 12
clone_size: -
v_call: TRBV2
cdr3_aa: CASSERNYGYTF
cdr3_nt: TGTGCCAGCAGTGAGAGGAACTATGGCTACACCTTC

j_call: TRBJ1-2
d_call: TRBD1
cdr3_length: 15
clone_size: -
v_call: TRBV19
cdr3_aa: CASSVGQAANYGYTF
cdr3_nt: TGTGCCAGTAGTGTCGGACAGGCTGCTAACTATGGCTACACCTTC

j_call: TRBJ2-3
d_call: TRBD2
cdr3_length: 16
clone_size: -
v_call: TRBV24-1
cdr3_aa: CATSDNLAGGTDTQYF
cdr3_nt: TGTGCCACCAGTGACAACTTAGCGGGGGGCACAGATACGCAGTATTTT

j_call: TRBJ2-1
d_call: TRBD2
cdr3_length: 15
clone_size: -
v_call: TRBV5-4
cdr3_aa: CASSLEAGGRNEQFF
cdr3_nt: TGTGCCAGCAGCTTGGAGGCGGGAGGGAGGAATGAGCAGTTCTTC

j_call: TRBJ2-3
d_call: -
cdr3_length: 11
clone_size: -
v_call: TRBV29-1
cdr3_aa: CSCRGADTQYF
cdr3_nt: TGCAGCTGTCGCGGGGCAGATACGCAGTATTTT

j_call: TRBJ2-7
d_call: -
cdr3_length: 13
clone_size: few
v_call: TRBV2
cdr3_aa: CASSERRSHEQYF
cdr3_nt: TGTGCCAGCAGTGAAAGGCGGTCCCACGAGCAGTACTTC

j_call: TRBJ2-5
d_call: TRBD1
cdr3_length: 14
clone_size: -
v_call: TRBV7-9
cdr3_aa: CASSLTGAGETQYF
cdr3_nt: TGTGCCAGCAGCCTAACAGGGGCAGGAGAGACCCAGTACTTC

j_call: TRBJ2-3
d_call: -
cdr3_length: 13
clone_size: -
v_call: TRBV7-2
cdr3_aa: CASRSRAGDTQYF
cdr3_nt: TGTGCCAGCAGATCGAGGGCCGGAGATACGCAGTATTTT

j_call: TRBJ2-7
d_call: TRBD2
cdr3_length: 15
clone_size: -
v_call: TRBV15
cdr3_aa: CATSSRRDYSYEQYF
cdr3_nt: TGTGCCACCAGCAGCCGCCGGGACTACTCCTACGAGCAGTACTTC

j_call: TRBJ2-3
d_call: TRBD2
cdr3_length: 14
clone_size: -
v_call: TRBV3-1/TRBV3-2
cdr3_aa: CASSGTSGGDTQYF
cdr3_nt: TGTGCCAGCAGCGGGACTAGCGGGGGGGATACGCAGTATTTT

j_call: TRBJ1-4
d_call: -
cdr3_length: 13
clone_size: -
v_call: TRBV5-1
cdr3_aa: CASSFQTNEKLFF
cdr3_nt: TGCGCCAGCAGCTTTCAAACTAATGAAAAACTGTTTTTT

j_call: TRBJ2-2
d_call: TRBD2
cdr3_length: 14
clone_size: -
v_call: TRBV19
cdr3_aa: CASRYGRWAGELFF
cdr3_nt: TGTGCCAGTAGATACGGGAGGTGGGCCGGGGAGCTGTTTTTT